This is a list of T cell receptor beta chains from one sample in a study of cytomegalovirus exposure and HLA in healthy donors. Assay: immunoSEQ multiplex PCR; the TCRdb copy retains only in-frame clones and omits some. The sample consists of 100,000 to 120,000 clones, roughly 15% of them appearing once. Sequences were obtained from PBMCs. These receptors all come from a female donor in good health and CMV-seronegative. CDR3s include the opening cysteine and the closing phenylalanine or tryptophan. The order of the fields is J gene, D gene, CDR3 length, V gene, CDR3 protein. A D gene is named only where the DNA matches it firmly.

j_call: TRBJ2-4; d_call: .; cdr3_length: 15; v_call: TRBV5-6; cdr3_aa: CASSFLGGAKNIQYF
j_call: TRBJ2-7; d_call: TRBD1; cdr3_length: 12; v_call: TRBV29-1; cdr3_aa: CSVGTGYYEQYF
j_call: TRBJ2-1; d_call: .; cdr3_length: 20; v_call: TRBV4-3; cdr3_aa: CASSQETRAVLGRSYNEQFF
j_call: TRBJ2-2; d_call: .; cdr3_length: 14; v_call: TRBV5-1; cdr3_aa: CASSRGASTGELFF
j_call: TRBJ1-2; d_call: .; cdr3_length: 14; v_call: TRBV19; cdr3_aa: CASSIGQTNYGYTF
j_call: TRBJ2-3; d_call: TRBD2; cdr3_length: 14; v_call: TRBV9; cdr3_aa: CASSLAGGTDTQYF
j_call: TRBJ1-2; d_call: .; cdr3_length: 13; v_call: TRBV5-6; cdr3_aa: CASRFQGFYGYTF
j_call: TRBJ2-1; d_call: TRBD2; cdr3_length: 18; v_call: TRBV18; cdr3_aa: CASSPRTGLAGTYNEQFF
j_call: TRBJ1-1; d_call: TRBD1; cdr3_length: 16; v_call: TRBV5-1; cdr3_aa: CASSFGQAIPNTEAFF
j_call: TRBJ2-5; d_call: .; cdr3_length: 15; v_call: TRBV12-5; cdr3_aa: CASGLPNAYQETQYF
j_call: TRBJ2-5; d_call: .; cdr3_length: 13; v_call: TRBV10-3; cdr3_aa: CAISETNQETQYF
j_call: TRBJ2-1; d_call: .; cdr3_length: 16; v_call: TRBV5-1; cdr3_aa: CASSPVEAGTYNEQFF
j_call: TRBJ2-2; d_call: TRBD1; cdr3_length: 13; v_call: TRBV29-1; cdr3_aa: CSLRQGVTGELFF
j_call: TRBJ1-4; d_call: .; cdr3_length: 14; v_call: TRBV10-3; cdr3_aa: CAISDGQPNEKLFF
j_call: TRBJ1-2; d_call: TRBD1; cdr3_length: 12; v_call: TRBV6-5; cdr3_aa: CASRQGARGYTF
j_call: TRBJ1-6; d_call: .; cdr3_length: 12; v_call: TRBV27; cdr3_aa: CASMTVNSPLHF
j_call: .; d_call: .; cdr3_length: 14; v_call: TRBV27; cdr3_aa: CASSLWGGAYEQYF
j_call: TRBJ2-3; d_call: TRBD2; cdr3_length: 16; v_call: TRBV4-3; cdr3_aa: CASSQGLRGAGDTQYF
j_call: TRBJ1-1; d_call: TRBD1; cdr3_length: 13; v_call: TRBV25-1; cdr3_aa: CASSRQGHGGAFF
j_call: TRBJ2-7; d_call: TRBD2; cdr3_length: 14; v_call: TRBV7-2; cdr3_aa: CASSPGGLMYEQYF
j_call: TRBJ2-3; d_call: TRBD2; cdr3_length: 16; v_call: TRBV7-2; cdr3_aa: CASSQSGGPSTDTQYF
j_call: TRBJ1-5; d_call: .; cdr3_length: 14; v_call: TRBV19; cdr3_aa: CASSVDSRNQPQHF
j_call: TRBJ2-2; d_call: TRBD1; cdr3_length: 14; v_call: TRBV5-1; cdr3_aa: CASSLGQGSGELFF
j_call: TRBJ1-2; d_call: .; cdr3_length: 13; v_call: TRBV7-9; cdr3_aa: CASSFRQEGGYTF
j_call: TRBJ2-4; d_call: TRBD1; cdr3_length: 18; v_call: TRBV6-4; cdr3_aa: CASILGKTGLLAKNIQYF
j_call: TRBJ2-5; d_call: .; cdr3_length: 13; v_call: TRBV5-6; cdr3_aa: CASSLVLSETQYF
j_call: .; d_call: .; cdr3_length: 11; v_call: TRBV30; cdr3_aa: CAWSPGSEQYF
j_call: TRBJ1-1; d_call: TRBD1; cdr3_length: 14; v_call: TRBV6-1; cdr3_aa: CASSAQGDSTEAFF
j_call: TRBJ2-5; d_call: TRBD2; cdr3_length: 17; v_call: TRBV7-2; cdr3_aa: CASSLVGAGGPQETQYF
j_call: TRBJ1-4; d_call: TRBD1; cdr3_length: 14; v_call: TRBV9; cdr3_aa: CASSVTGVDAELFF
j_call: TRBJ1-4; d_call: .; cdr3_length: 14; v_call: TRBV6-1; cdr3_aa: CASSGWTPGEKLFF
j_call: TRBJ1-1; d_call: .; cdr3_length: 15; v_call: TRBV18; cdr3_aa: CASSPSNRAGTEAFF
j_call: TRBJ1-4; d_call: TRBD1; cdr3_length: 17; v_call: TRBV13; cdr3_aa: CASSADRGRGTNEKLFF
j_call: TRBJ2-5; d_call: TRBD1; cdr3_length: 13; v_call: TRBV6-5; cdr3_aa: CASRRTGPETQYF
j_call: TRBJ1-1; d_call: .; cdr3_length: 14; v_call: TRBV27; cdr3_aa: CASTASVRNTEAFF
j_call: TRBJ2-5; d_call: .; cdr3_length: 11; v_call: TRBV5-1; cdr3_aa: CASREQETQYF
j_call: TRBJ2-5; d_call: TRBD2; cdr3_length: 17; v_call: TRBV7-9; cdr3_aa: CASSPHGLAGGEETQYF
j_call: TRBJ1-4; d_call: TRBD1; cdr3_length: 14; v_call: TRBV28; cdr3_aa: CASSVGQFNEKLFF
j_call: TRBJ1-2; d_call: .; cdr3_length: 14; v_call: TRBV5-6; cdr3_aa: CASSLSIRDYGYTF
j_call: TRBJ2-7; d_call: .; cdr3_length: 15; v_call: TRBV7-9; cdr3_aa: CASSSLGGVTYEQYF
j_call: TRBJ1-5; d_call: .; cdr3_length: 16; v_call: TRBV27; cdr3_aa: CASSLSGDGRWAPQHF
j_call: TRBJ2-3; d_call: TRBD2; cdr3_length: 16; v_call: TRBV7-3; cdr3_aa: CASSRGLAGPTDTQYF
j_call: TRBJ1-2; d_call: .; cdr3_length: 15; v_call: TRBV9; cdr3_aa: CASSPSGSQVYGYTF